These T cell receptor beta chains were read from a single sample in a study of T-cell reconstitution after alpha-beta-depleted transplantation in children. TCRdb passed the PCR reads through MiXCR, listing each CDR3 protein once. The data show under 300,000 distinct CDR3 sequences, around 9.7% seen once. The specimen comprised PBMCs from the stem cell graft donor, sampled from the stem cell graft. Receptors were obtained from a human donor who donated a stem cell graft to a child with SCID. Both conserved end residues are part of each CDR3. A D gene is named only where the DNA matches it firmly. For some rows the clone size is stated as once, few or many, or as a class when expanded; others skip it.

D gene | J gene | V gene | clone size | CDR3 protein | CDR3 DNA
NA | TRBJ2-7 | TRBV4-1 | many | CASSQDIQGREQYF | TGCGCCAGCAGCCAAGATATCCAGGGCAGGGAGCAGTACTTC
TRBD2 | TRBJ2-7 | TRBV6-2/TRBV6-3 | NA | CASSDARGFRSYEQYF | TGTGCCAGCAGCGACGCGCGGGGGTTTCGTTCCTACGAGCAGTACTTC
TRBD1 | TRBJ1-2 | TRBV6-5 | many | CASSYSNRGYGYTF | TGTGCCAGCAGTTACTCGAACAGGGGTTATGGCTACACCTTC
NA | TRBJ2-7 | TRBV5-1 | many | CASSPTRPFYEQYF | TGCGCCAGCAGCCCTACCAGGCCCTTCTACGAGCAGTACTTC
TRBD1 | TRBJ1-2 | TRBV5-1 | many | CASSDKTGGYGYTF | TGCGCCAGCAGCGATAAGACAGGGGGATATGGCTACACCTTC
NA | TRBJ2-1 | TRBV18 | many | CASSPLPPRVEQFF | TGTGCCAGCTCACCACTCCCACCCAGGGTTGAGCAGTTCTTC
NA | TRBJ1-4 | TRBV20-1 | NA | CSARGPRAATNEKLFF | TGCAGTGCTAGAGGCCCCAGGGCTGCAACTAATGAAAAACTGTTTTTT
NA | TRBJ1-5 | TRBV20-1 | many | CSASPRGGPQPQHF | TGCAGTGCTAGTCCTCGGGGGGGACCTCAGCCCCAGCATTTT
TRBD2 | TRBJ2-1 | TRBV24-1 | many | CATTLFAGTRSEQFF | TGTGCCACCACCCTTTTCGCCGGGACTAGGAGCGAGCAGTTCTTC
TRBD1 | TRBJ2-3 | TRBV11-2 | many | CASSLDGQGVSLADTQYF | TGTGCCAGCAGCCTAGACGGTCAGGGGGTTTCACTCGCAGATACGCAGTATTTT
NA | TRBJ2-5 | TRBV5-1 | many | CASSLLGTPQETQYF | TGCGCCAGCAGCTTGTTAGGAACCCCACAAGAGACCCAGTACTTC
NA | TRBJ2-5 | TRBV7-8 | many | CASSLGLEGETQYF | TGTGCCAGCAGCTTAGGGTTGGAGGGGGAGACCCAGTACTTC
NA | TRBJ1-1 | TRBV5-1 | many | CASSFGASDHMNTEAFF | TGCGCCAGCAGCTTCGGGGCATCGGACCATATGAACACTGAAGCTTTCTTT
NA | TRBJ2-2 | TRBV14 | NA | CASSQVIGAGELFF | TGTGCCAGCAGCCAAGTGATAGGGGCCGGGGAGCTGTTTTTT
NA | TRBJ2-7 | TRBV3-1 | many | CASSQELVTYEQYF | TGTGCCAGCAGCCAAGAACTGGTGACCTACGAGCAGTACTTC
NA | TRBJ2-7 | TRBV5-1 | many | CASSHGLSTYEQYF | TGCGCCAGCAGCCACGGACTCTCCACCTACGAGCAGTACTTC